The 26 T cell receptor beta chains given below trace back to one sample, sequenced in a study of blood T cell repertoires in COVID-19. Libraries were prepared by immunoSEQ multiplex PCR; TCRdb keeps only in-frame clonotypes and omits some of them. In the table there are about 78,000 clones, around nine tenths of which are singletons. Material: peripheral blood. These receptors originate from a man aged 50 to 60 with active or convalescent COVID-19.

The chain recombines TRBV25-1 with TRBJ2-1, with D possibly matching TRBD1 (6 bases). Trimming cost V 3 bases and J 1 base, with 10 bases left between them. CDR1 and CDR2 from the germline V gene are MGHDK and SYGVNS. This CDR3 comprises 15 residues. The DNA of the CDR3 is TGTGCCAGCAGTGACACAGGGCGTTCCTACAATGAGCAGTTCTTC. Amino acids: CASSDTGRSYNEQFF. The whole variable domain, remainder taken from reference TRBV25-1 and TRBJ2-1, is EADIYQTPRYLVIGTGKKITLECSQTMGHDKMYWYQQDPGMELHLIHYSYGVNSTEKGDLSSESTVSRIRTEHFPLTLESARPSHTSQYLCASSDTGRSYNEQFFGPGTRLTVL.

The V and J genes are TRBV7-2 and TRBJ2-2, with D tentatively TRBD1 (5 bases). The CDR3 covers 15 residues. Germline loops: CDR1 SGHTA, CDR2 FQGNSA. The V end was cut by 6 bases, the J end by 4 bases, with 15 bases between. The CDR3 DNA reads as TGTGCCAGCAGATTACAACAGGTTCCCACCGGGGAGCTGTTTTTT. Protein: CASRLQQVPTGELFF.

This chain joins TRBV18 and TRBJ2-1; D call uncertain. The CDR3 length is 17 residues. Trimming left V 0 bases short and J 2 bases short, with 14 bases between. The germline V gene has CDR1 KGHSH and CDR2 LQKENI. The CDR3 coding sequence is TGTGCCAGCTCACCACCCCTAACAGAAAACCCCTACAATGAGCAGTTCTTC. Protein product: CASSPPLTENPYNEQFF.

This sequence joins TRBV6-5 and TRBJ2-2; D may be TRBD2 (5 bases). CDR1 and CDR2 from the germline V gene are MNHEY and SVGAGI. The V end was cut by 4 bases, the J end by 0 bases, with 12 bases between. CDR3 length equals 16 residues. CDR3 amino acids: CASSSDEGPNTGELFF. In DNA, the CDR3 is TGTGCCAGCAGTTCCGATGAGGGCCCGAACACCGGGGAGCTGTTTTTT.

The CDR3, as DNA: TGTGCCACCCGGGGAGAGTTGACTGAAGCTTTCTTT. Translated: CATRGELTEAFF. The chain recombines TRBV19 with TRBJ1-1; D is undetermined. Germline CDR1 and CDR2: LNHDA and SQIVND (reference sequence). V was clipped by 10 bases and J by 5 bases, with 14 bases between them. CDR3 length equals 12 residues. The full variable domain, rest sourced from reference TRBV19 and TRBJ1-1, is DGGITQSPKYLFRKEGQNVTLSCEQNLNHDAMYWYRQDPGQGLRLIYYSQIVNDFQKGDIAEGYSVSREKKESFPLTVTSAQKNPTAFYLCATRGELTEAFFGQGTRLTVV.

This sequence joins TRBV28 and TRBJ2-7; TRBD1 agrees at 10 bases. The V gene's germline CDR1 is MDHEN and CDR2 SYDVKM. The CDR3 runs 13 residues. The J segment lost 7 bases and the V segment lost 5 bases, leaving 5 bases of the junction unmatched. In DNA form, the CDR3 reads TGTGCCAGCAGTCGACAGGGGGCTAAAGAGCAGTACTTC. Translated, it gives CASSRQGAKEQYF.

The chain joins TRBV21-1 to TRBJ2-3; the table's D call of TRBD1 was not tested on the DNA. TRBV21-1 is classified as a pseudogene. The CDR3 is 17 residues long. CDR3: CASDKKTVPTFTDTQYF. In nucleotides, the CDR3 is TGTGCCAGCGACAAGAAGACAGTACCAACTTTCACAGATACGCAGTATTTT.

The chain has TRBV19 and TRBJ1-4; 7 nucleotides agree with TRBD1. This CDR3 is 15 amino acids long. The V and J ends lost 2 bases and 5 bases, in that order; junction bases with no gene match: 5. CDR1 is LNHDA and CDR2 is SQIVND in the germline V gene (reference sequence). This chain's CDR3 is CASSIWDSPNEKLFF. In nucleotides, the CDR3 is TGTGCCAGTAGTATATGGGACAGCCCAAATGAAAAACTGTTTTTT.

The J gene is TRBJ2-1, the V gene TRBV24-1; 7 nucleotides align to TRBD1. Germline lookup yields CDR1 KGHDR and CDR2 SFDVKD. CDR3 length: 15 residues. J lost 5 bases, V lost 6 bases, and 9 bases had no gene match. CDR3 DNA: TGTGCCACCAGTACGGACAGGATGGACGACAATGAGCAGTTCTTC. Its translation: CATSTDRMDDNEQFF.

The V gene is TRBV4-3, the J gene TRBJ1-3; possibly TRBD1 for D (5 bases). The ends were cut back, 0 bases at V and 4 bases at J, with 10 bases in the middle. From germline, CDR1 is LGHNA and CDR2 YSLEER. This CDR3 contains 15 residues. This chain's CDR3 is CASSQDPGLGNTIYF. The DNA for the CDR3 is TGCGCCAGCAGCCAAGATCCAGGGTTGGGAAACACCATATATTTT.

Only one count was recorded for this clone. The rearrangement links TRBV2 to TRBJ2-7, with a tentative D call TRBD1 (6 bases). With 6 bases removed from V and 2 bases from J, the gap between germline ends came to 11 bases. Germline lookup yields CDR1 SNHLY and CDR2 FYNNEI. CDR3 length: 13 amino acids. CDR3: CASRRDIAYEQYF. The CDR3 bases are TGTGCCAGCAGGAGGGACATTGCCTACGAGCAGTACTTC.

This chain's CDR3 is CASSPPGQGYGYTF. The CDR3 DNA follows: TGTGCCAGCAGCCCCCCGGGACAGGGCTATGGCTACACCTTC. The J gene is TRBJ1-2, the V gene TRBV5-6; 9 bases align to TRBD1. CDR3 length: 14 amino acids. Germline CDR1 is SGHDT and CDR2 is YYEEEE. Trimming removed 4 bases from V and 4 bases from J; junction bases left unmatched: 5.

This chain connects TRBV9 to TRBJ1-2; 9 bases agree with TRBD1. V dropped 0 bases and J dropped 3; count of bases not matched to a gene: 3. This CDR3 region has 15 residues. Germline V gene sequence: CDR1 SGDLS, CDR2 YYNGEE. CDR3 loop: CASSVGGQGDYGYTF. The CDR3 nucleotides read TGTGCCAGCAGCGTAGGGGGACAGGGCGACTATGGCTACACCTTC. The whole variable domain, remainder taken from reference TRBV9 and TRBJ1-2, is DSGVTQTPKHLITATGQRVTLRCSPRSGDLSVYWYQQSLDQGLQFLIQYYNGEERAKGNILERFSAQQFPDLHSELNLSSLELGDSALYFCASSVGGQGDYGYTFGSGTRLTVV.

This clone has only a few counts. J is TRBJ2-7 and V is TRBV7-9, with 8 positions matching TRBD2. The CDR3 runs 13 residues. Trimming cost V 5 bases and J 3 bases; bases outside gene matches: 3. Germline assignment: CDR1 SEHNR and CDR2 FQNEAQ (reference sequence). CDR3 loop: CASSPGGGYEQYF. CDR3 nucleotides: TGTGCCAGCAGCCCGGGGGGGGGCTACGAGCAGTACTTC.

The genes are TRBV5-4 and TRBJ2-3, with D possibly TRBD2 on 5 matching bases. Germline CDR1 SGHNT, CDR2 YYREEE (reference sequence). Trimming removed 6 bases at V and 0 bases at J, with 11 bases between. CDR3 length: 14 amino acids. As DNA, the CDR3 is TGTGCCAGCACCTCCACGGGGAGCACAGATACGCAGTATTTT. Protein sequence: CASTSTGSTDTQYF.

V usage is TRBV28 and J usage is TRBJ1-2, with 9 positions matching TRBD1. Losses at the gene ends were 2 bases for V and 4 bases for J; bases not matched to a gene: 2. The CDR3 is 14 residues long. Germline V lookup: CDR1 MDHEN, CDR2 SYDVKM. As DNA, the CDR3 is TGTGCCAGCAGTTTACAGGACAGGGGCTATGGCTACACCTTC. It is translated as CASSLQDRGYGYTF.

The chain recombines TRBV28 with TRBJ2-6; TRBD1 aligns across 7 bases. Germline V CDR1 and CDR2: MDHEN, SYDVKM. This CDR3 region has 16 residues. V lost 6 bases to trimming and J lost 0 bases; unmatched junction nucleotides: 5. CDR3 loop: CASSPGTASGANVLTF. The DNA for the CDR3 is TGTGCCAGCAGCCCCGGGACAGCCTCTGGGGCCAACGTCCTGACTTTC.

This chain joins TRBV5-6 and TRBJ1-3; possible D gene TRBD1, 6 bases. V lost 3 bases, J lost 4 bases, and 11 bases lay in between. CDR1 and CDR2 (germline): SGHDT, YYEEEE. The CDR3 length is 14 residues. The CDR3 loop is CASSSTGFGNTIYF. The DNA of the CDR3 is TGTGCCAGCAGCTCCACAGGGTTCGGAAACACCATATATTTT. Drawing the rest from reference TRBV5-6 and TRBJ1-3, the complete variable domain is DAGVTQSPTHLIKTRGQQVTLRCSPKSGHDTVSWYQQALGQGPQFIFQYYEEEERQRGNFPDRFSGHQFPNYSSELNVNALLLGDSALYLCASSSTGFGNTIYFGEGSWLTVV.

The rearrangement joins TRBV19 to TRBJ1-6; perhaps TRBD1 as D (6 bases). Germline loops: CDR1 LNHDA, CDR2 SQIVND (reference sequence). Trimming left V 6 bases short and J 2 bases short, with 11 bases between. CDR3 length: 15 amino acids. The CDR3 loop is CASRDQGTYNSPLHF. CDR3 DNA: TGTGCCAGTAGGGATCAGGGGACCTATAATTCACCCCTCCACTTT.

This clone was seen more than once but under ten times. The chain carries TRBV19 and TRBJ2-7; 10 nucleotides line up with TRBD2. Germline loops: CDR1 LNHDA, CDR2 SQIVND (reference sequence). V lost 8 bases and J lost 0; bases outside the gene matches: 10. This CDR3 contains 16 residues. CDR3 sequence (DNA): TGTGCCAGTCATAGACTAGCGGGTTCTAGCTCCTACGAGCAGTACGTC. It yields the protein CASHRLAGSSSYEQYV.

In DNA form, the CDR3 reads TGTGCCTGGAGTGTAGGGCGGGAAGCCTACGAGCAGTACTTC. The encoded protein is CAWSVGREAYEQYF. The chain recombines TRBV30 with TRBJ2-7; a possible D gene is TRBD2 (6 bases). V was trimmed by 0 bases and J by 2 bases, leaving 11 bases between them. The CDR3 loop spans 14 amino acids. Germline loops: CDR1 GTSNPN, CDR2 SVGIG (reference sequence).

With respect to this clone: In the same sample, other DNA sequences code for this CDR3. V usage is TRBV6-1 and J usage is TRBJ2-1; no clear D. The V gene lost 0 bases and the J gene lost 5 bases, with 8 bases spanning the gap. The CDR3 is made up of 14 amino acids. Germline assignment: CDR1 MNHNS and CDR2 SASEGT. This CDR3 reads CASSEAGGNNEQFF. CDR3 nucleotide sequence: TGTGCCAGCAGTGAAGCCGGCGGAAACAATGAGCAGTTCTTC.

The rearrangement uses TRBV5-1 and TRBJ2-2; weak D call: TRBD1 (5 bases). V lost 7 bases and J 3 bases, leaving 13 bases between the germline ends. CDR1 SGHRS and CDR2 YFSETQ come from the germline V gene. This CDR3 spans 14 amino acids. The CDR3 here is CASAQGGDTGELFF. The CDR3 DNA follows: TGCGCCAGCGCCCAGGGCGGTGACACCGGGGAGCTGTTTTTT.

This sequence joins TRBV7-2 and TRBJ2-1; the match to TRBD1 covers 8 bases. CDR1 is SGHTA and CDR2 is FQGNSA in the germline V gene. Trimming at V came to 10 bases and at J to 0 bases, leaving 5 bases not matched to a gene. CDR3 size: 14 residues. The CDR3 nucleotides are TGTGCCACCGGGACAGGATTCTCCTACAATGAGCAGTTCTTC. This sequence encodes CATGTGFSYNEQFF. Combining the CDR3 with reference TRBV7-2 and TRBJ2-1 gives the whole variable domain GAGVSQSPSNKVTEKGKDVELRCDPISGHTALYWYRQSLGQGLEFLIYFQGNSAPDKSGLPSDRFSAERTGGSVSTLTIQRTQQEDSAVYLCATGTGFSYNEQFFGPGTRLTVL.

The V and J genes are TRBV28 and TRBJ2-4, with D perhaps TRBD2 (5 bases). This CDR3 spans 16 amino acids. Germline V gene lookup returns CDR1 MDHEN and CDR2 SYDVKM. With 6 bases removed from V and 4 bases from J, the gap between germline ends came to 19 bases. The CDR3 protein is CASSQLGSGKKNIQYF. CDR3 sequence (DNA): TGTGCCAGCAGCCAACTCGGATCCGGGAAGAAAAACATTCAGTACTTC.

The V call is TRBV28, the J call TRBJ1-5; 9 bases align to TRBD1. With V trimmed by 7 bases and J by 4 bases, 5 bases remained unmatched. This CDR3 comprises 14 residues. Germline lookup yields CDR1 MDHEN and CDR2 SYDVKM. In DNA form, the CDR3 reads TGTGCCAGCATTACAGGGGGCTTAAATCAGCCCCAGCATTTT. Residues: CASITGGLNQPQHF.